These T cell receptor beta chains were read from a single sample in a study of T cell responses to AZD1222 COVID-19 vaccine. This table comes from immunoSEQ multiplex PCR, and its TCRdb copy is limited to in-frame clones, with some not included. The top ten hold over 1.1% of the sample, which has about 78,000 clones, 85% to 90% seen once. Sequenced material: peripheral blood, taken 28 days after the second AZD1222 dose. The receptors shown here come from an adult who received the AZD1222 COVID-19 vaccine. The CDR3 runs from the conserved cysteine through the conserved F or W. A D gene is named only where the DNA matches it firmly. The size of a clone is reported for some rows only, either as once, few or many, or as a class for expanded clones.

>TRBD2|TRBV14|NA|TRBJ2-7
TGTGCCAGCAGCCAACAGCGGGGCCATTACGAGCAGTACTTC
CASSQQRGHYEQYF
>TRBD2|TRBV5-1|NA|TRBJ2-1
TGCGCCAGCAGCGAGTCGGGGGGGCGCTCCTACAATGAGCAGTTCTTC
CASSESGGRSYNEQFF
>TRBD1|TRBV6-1|once|TRBJ1-4
TGTGCCAGCAGTGTCCCGGGACAGGGTTGGAATGAAAAACTGTTTTTT
CASSVPGQGWNEKLFF
>NA|TRBV4-3|NA|TRBJ1-1
TGCGCCAGCAGCCCCTCTTATGGAGGATTGAACACTGAAGCTTTCTTT
CASSPSYGGLNTEAFF
>NA|TRBV12-3/TRBV12-4|once|TRBJ1-1
TGTGCCAGCAGTTTCTCCAACACTGAAGCTTTCTTT
CASSFSNTEAFF
>TRBD1|TRBV9|NA|TRBJ1-3
TGTGCCAGCAGCGCCACAGGGGCCGGGGGTGGAAACACCATATATTTT
CASSATGAGGGNTIYF
>NA|TRBV12-3/TRBV12-4|few|TRBJ1-5
TGTGCCAGCAGTTTTGGGAGGAAGAGGCCCCAGCATTTT
CASSFGRKRPQHF
>TRBD2|TRBV28|few|TRBJ2-1
TGTGCCACTATTTCGGGAGGGGGGGTGTTCGATGAGCAGTTCTTC
CATISGGGVFDEQFF
>NA|TRBV7-9|NA|TRBJ1-6
TGTGCCAGCAGCTTCGGAGCCATAAGGTCACCCCTCCACTTT
CASSFGAIRSPLHF
>NA|TRBV10-3|NA|TRBJ1-5
TGTGCCATCAGTGTGGACCACAATCAGCCCCAGCATTTT
CAISVDHNQPQHF
>TRBD1|TRBV19|NA|TRBJ2-5
TGTGCCAGTAGTATAGGGGGACAGCTGGAGACCCAGTACTTC
CASSIGGQLETQYF
>TRBD2|TRBV5-4|NA|TRBJ2-3
TGTGCCAGCAGCCCCGACGGGGGGGCCCCTTTTAGCACAGATACGCAGTATTTT
CASSPDGGAPFSTDTQYF
>NA|TRBV7-8|NA|TRBJ1-5
TGTGCCAGCAGCTTAGGGACAGAAGGAGTGCGGCAGCCCCAGCATTTT
CASSLGTEGVRQPQHF
>TRBD2|TRBV5-4|NA|TRBJ2-7
TGTGCCAGCAACCGAGCGGGGGGGCGTTCCCACGAGCAGTACTTC
CASNRAGGRSHEQYF
>NA|TRBV7-2|NA|TRBJ1-5
TGTGCCAGCAGCCCCACGTCCGGGACGAGGCAGCCCCAGCATTTT
CASSPTSGTRQPQHF
>NA|TRBV7-6|NA|TRBJ1-5
TGTGCCAGCAGCTTAGGGGGGTATAGCAATCAGCCCCAGCATTTT
CASSLGGYSNQPQHF
>NA|TRBV21-1|NA|TRBJ2-4
TGTGCCAGCAGCAAAGTGGTGTGGGAAGCCAAAAACATTCAGTACTTC
CASSKVVWEAKNIQYF
>NA|TRBV24-1|NA|TRBJ2-3
TGTGCCACGTCGGCGGGCCCTTACACAGATACGCAGTATTTT
CATSAGPYTDTQYF